This TCR beta chain was sequenced during a study of response to subunit inactivated influenza vaccine. Using its own MiXCR run on the RT-PCR reads, TCRdb lists one record per CDR3 protein. The repertoire holds around 500,000 distinct CDR3 sequences, 11% seen once, with roughly 12% in the top ten. Germline V lookup: CDR1 MNHEY, CDR2 SMNVEV (reference sequence). The CDR3 consists of 15 residues. The V and J ends lost 6 bases and 5 bases respectively, with 20 bases between them. This sequence originates from a man between 45 and 60 years old who received an inactivated influenza vaccine. V is TRBV27 and J is TRBJ2-7; D perhaps matches TRBD2 (7 bases). The sequencing here drew on PBMCs from blood, taken around seven weeks after vaccination. The CDR3 nucleotides are TGTGCCAGCAGCCGAGTTGGCGGGGGCCTCCACGAGCAGTACTTC. It codes for CASSRVGGGLHEQYF.